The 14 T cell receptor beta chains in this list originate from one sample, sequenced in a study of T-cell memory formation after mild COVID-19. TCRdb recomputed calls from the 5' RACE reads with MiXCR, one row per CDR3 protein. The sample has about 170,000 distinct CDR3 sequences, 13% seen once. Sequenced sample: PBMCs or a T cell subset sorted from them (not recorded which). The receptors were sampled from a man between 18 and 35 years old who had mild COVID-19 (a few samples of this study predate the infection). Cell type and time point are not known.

The CDR3 DNA reads as TGTGCCACCAGCAGACAGGGAAGTGCCGGGGAGCTGTTTTTT. It is translated as CATSRQGSAGELFF. V usage is TRBV15 and J usage is TRBJ2-2, with D possibly TRBD1 on 5 matching bases. There are 14 residues in the CDR3. V was cut by 2 bases and J by 6 bases, with 10 bases left in between. Germline CDR1 reads LNHNV; CDR2 reads YYDKDF (reference sequence).

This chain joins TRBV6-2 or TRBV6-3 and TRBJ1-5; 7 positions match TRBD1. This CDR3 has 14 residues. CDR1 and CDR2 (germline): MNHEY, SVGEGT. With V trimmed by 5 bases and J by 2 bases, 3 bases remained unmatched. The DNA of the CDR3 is TGTGCCAGCAGTGCCGACAGGGGCAATCAGCCCCAGCATTTT. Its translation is CASSADRGNQPQHF.

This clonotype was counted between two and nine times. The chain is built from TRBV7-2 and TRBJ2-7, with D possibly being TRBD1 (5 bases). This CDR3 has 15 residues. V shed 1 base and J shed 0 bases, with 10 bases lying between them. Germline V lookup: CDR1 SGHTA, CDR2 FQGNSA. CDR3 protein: CASSLGPDSSYEQYV. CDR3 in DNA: TGTGCCAGCAGCTTAGGTCCAGACAGCTCCTACGAGCAGTACGTC.

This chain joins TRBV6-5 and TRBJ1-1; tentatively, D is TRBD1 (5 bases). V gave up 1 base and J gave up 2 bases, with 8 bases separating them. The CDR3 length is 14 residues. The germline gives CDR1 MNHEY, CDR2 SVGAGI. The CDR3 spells CASSYWGDNTEAFF. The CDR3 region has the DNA TGTGCCAGCAGTTACTGGGGGGACAACACTGAAGCTTTCTTT.

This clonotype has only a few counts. CDR3 protein: CASSLALAGLSYEQYF. DNA of the CDR3: TGCGCCAGCAGCTTGGCCCTAGCGGGCCTTTCCTACGAGCAGTACTTC. The chain links TRBV5-1 to TRBJ2-7, with 8 bases identical to TRBD2. This CDR3 comprises 16 residues. Germline CDR1 is SGHRS and CDR2 is YFSETQ. V lost 0 bases to trimming and J lost 1 base; unmatched junction nucleotides: 6.

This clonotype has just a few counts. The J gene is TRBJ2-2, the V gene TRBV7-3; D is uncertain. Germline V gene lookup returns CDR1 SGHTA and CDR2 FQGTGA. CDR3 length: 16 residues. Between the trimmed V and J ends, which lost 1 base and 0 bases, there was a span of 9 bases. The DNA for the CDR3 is TGTGCCAGCAGCTTAAAGGCCCTGGCGAACACCGGGGAGCTGTTTTTT. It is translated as CASSLKALANTGELFF.

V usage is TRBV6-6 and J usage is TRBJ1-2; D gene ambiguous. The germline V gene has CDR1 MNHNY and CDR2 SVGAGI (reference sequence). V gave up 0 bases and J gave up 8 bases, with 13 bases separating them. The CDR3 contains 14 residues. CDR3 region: CASSYSVNTGGYTF. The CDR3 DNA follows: TGTGCCAGCAGTTACTCGGTAAACACGGGAGGCTACACCTTC.

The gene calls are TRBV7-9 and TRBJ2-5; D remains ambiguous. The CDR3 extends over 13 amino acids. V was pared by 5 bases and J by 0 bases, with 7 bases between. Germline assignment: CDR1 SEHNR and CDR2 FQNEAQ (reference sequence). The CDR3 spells CASSLKYQETQYF. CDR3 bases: TGTGCCAGCAGCCTGAAGTACCAAGAGACCCAGTACTTC.

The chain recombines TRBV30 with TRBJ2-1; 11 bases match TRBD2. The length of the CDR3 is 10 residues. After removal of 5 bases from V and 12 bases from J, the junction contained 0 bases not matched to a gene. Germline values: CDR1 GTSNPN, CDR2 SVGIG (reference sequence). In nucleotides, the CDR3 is TGTGCCTGGGGACTAGCGGGGCAGTTCTTC. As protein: CAWGLAGQFF.

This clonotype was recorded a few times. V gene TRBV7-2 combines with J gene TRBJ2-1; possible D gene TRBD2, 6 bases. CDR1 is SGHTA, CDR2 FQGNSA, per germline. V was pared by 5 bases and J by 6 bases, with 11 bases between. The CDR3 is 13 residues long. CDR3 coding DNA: TGTGCCAGCAGCCCCGCCGGGGGCAATGAGCAGTTCTTC. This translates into CASSPAGGNEQFF.

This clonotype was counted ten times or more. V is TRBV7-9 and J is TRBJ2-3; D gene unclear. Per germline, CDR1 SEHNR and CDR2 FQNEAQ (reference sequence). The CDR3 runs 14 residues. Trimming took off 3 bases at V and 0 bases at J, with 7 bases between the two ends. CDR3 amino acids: CASSFITSTDTQYF. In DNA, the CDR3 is TGTGCCAGCAGCTTCATAACTAGCACAGATACGCAGTATTTT. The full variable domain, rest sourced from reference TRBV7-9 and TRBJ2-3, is DTGVSQNPRHKITKRGQNVTFRCDPISEHNRLYWYRQTLGQGPEFLTYFQNEAQLEKSRLLSDRFSAERPKGSFSTLEIQRTEQGDSAMYLCASSFITSTDTQYFGPGTRLTVL.

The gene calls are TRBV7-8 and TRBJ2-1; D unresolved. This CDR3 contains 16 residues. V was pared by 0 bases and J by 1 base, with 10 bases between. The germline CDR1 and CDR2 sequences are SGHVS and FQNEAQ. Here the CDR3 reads CASSLARAASYNEQFF. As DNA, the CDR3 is TGTGCCAGCAGCTTAGCCCGGGCCGCTTCCTACAATGAGCAGTTCTTC.

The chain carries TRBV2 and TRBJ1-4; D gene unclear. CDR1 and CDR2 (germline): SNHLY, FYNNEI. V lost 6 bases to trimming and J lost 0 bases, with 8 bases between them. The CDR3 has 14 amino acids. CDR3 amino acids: CASSPYATNEKLFF. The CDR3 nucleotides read TGTGCCAGCAGCCCTTATGCAACTAATGAAAAACTGTTTTTT.

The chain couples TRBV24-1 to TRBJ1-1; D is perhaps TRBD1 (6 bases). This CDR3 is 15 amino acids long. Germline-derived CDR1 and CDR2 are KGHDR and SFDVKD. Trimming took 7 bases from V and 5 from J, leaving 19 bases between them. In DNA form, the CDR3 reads TGTGCCACCAGGACGGGGGGGGGCGGTAGGACTGAAGCTTTCTTT. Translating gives CATRTGGGGRTEAFF.